The present entry profiles one TCR beta chain with its context. This sample stems from a study of cytotoxic CD8 clonotypes in ibrutinib-treated CLL. TCRdb keeps only in-frame clones here, not all; method: immunoSEQ multiplex PCR. The data show fewer than 35,000 clones, over 75% seen once. V lost 5 bases, J lost 4 bases, and 17 bases lay in between. The CDR3 has 15 amino acids. Per germline, CDR1 SGHVS and CDR2 FNYEAQ. The V call is TRBV7-6, the J call TRBJ1-1; possibly TRBD1 for D (5 bases). The sequence was obtained from a human donor with chronic lymphocytic leukemia. Material: PBMCs, obtained after 24 months of ibrutinib treatment. CDR3 loop: CASSGVGQGGTEAFF. The CDR3 region has the DNA TGTGCCAGCAGCGGAGTTGGGCAGGGAGGCACTGAAGCTTTCTTT.